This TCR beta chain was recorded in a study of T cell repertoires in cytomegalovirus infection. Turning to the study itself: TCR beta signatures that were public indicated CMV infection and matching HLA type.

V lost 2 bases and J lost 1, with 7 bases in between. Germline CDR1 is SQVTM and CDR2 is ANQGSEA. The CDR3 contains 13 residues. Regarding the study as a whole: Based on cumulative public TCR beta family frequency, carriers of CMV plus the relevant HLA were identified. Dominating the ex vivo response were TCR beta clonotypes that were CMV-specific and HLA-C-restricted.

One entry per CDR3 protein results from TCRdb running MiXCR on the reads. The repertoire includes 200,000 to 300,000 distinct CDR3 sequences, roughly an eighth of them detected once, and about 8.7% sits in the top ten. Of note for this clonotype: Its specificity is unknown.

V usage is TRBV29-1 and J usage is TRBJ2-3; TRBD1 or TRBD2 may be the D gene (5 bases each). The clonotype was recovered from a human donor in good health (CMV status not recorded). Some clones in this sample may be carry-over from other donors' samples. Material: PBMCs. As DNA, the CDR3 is TGCAGCGTTGAACGGGGCCGCACAGATACGCAGTATTTT. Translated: CSVERGRTDTQYF.